One sample yielded the 9 T cell receptor beta chains listed below, sequenced in a study of CD8 T cells in Susac syndrome. cDNA came from around 0.5 to 1 ug RNA primed by random hexamers. TCRdb re-called the immunoSEQ multiplex PCR reads through MiXCR, storing one row per CDR3 protein. The sample gives roughly 200,000 distinct CDR3 sequences, roughly 94% of which show up once; 0.09% to 0.1% is in the top ten. Material: CD4+ T cells from PBMCs. The source is a human donor with Susac syndrome.

J is TRBJ2-4 and V is TRBV15, with TRBD2 matching over 7 bases. The junction had 8 bases not matched to a gene; V was cut back by 5 bases and J by 1 base. The CDR3 sequence is 16 residues long. Looked up from germline, CDR1 is LNHNV and CDR2 is YYDKDF (reference sequence). As DNA, the CDR3 is TGTGCCACCAGCGGGAGGGGCGAGGGGGCCAAAAACATTCAGTACTTC. Its protein is CATSGRGEGAKNIQYF.

This chain connects TRBV6-1 to TRBJ1-1; perhaps TRBD1 as D (6 bases). This CDR3 region has 14 residues. CDR1 is MNHNS and CDR2 is SASEGT in the germline V gene. V lost 6 bases and J lost 1, with 12 bases in between. CDR3 in amino acids: CASRILDRNTEAFF. Written as DNA, the CDR3 is TGTGCCAGCAGGATATTGGACAGGAACACTGAAGCTTTCTTT.

This clonotype showed up just a few times. This chain connects TRBV3-1 to TRBJ2-7; unclear D gene. This CDR3 region has 12 residues. The germline V gene has CDR1 LGHDT and CDR2 YNNKEL (reference sequence). Trimming left V 0 bases short and J 6 bases short, with 6 bases between. CDR3 coding DNA: TGTGCCAGCAGCCAAGATGGGCGCGAGCAGTACTTC. Amino acids: CASSQDGREQYF.

This clonotype was detected once. The chain joins TRBV2 to TRBJ2-7, with D possibly being TRBD2 (5 bases). V lost 4 bases, J lost 3 bases, and 16 bases lay in between. CDR1 and CDR2 (germline): SNHLY, FYNNEI. The CDR3 has 15 residues. For the CDR3, the DNA is TGTGCCAGCAGTGGAGGGTGGGCGGCCCGCTACGAGCAGTACTTC. Protein product: CASSGGWAARYEQYF.

The chain is built from TRBV11-2 and TRBJ2-7; maybe TRBD1 (7 bases). The CDR3 totals 16 residues. Trimming pared 0 bases from V and 3 bases from J, leaving 15 bases between. Germline values: CDR1 SGHAT, CDR2 FQNNGV. The CDR3 sequence: CASSLEGGQTLYEQYF. CDR3 bases: TGTGCCAGCAGCTTAGAGGGGGGACAGACCCTCTACGAGCAGTACTTC.

The chain recombines TRBV29-1 with TRBJ2-1, with no clear D. V dropped 7 bases and J dropped 2 bases, with 15 bases sitting between them. The length of the CDR3 is 14 residues. In germline, CDR1 is SQVTM, CDR2 ANQGSEA. The CDR3 nucleotides read TGCAGCGCCGCTCCGGCGAGAGCCTACAATGAGCAGTTCTTC. This translates into CSAAPARAYNEQFF.

This chain connects TRBV7-2 to TRBJ2-3; 7 bases are shared with TRBD2. Germline V gene data show CDR1 as SGHTA and CDR2 as FQGNSA. The CDR3 length is 13 residues. The V gene end was trimmed by 5 bases and the J gene end by 6 bases; junction bases not matched to a gene: 5. The CDR3 here is CASSRGEPDTQYF. The DNA for the CDR3 is TGTGCCAGCAGCCGGGGGGAACCCGATACGCAGTATTTT.

The chain has TRBV7-2 and TRBJ2-3, with D tentatively TRBD2 (5 bases). Deletions cut 4 bases from V and 5 bases from J, with 13 bases between. Germline CDR1 and CDR2: SGHTA and FQGNSA. The CDR3 covers 14 residues. DNA of the CDR3: TGTGCCAGCAGCTCTCGGGGAGTGGTAGATACGCAGTATTTT. Protein sequence: CASSSRGVVDTQYF.

This clonotype came up once. V usage is TRBV12-2 and J usage is TRBJ2-3; TRBD2, as called in the table, went unchecked against the DNA. TRBV12-2 corresponds to a pseudogene. The CDR3 runs 18 residues. The CDR3 region has the DNA TGTGCAAGTCGCTTACTAGGACTAGCGGAGCTAGGGGCAGATACGCAGTATTTT. It codes for CASRLLGLAELGADTQYF.